This TCR beta chain was recovered during a study of blood T cell repertoires in COVID-19. Study in general: The analysed material was cDNA or gDNA that came from T cells, B-cell-depleted T cells, or PBMCs.

CDR1 is LGHDT and CDR2 is YNNKEL in the germline V gene (reference sequence). This CDR3 has 16 residues. J gave up 0 bases and V 1 base, and 4 bases lay outside the gene matches. Original analysis: Using reference gene primer amplification, nucleated cell counts were estimated. Assay used: immunoSEQ multiplex PCR; TCRdb lists only in-frame clones, some missing. V, J and clone size reflect that table, while D and trimming were determined from the DNA. The table lists approximately 46,000 clones, around 83% of them singletons. This clonotype was sampled from a woman between 70 and 85 years old in a cohort sampled during active COVID-19. Sequenced input: peripheral blood. This chain links TRBV3-1 (or the pseudogene TRBV3-2) with TRBJ2-3; 7 nucleotides align to TRBD1. DNA for the CDR3: TGTGCCAGCAGCCAAGTCTACAGGGGAAGCACAGATACGCAGTATTTT. Its protein product is CASSQVYRGSTDTQYF.